This TCR beta chain is from a study of response to subunit inactivated influenza vaccine. One entry per CDR3 protein results from TCRdb running MiXCR on the RT-PCR reads. The sample contains about 520,000 distinct CDR3 sequences, approximately 7.8% of which appear only once. Study-level points and caveats: T cells newly recruited by each seasonal influenza vaccination are few, the authors suggested.

This clonotype came up many times. What it binds is not known. The CDR3 sequence is 15 residues long. Germline CDR1 is MNHEY and CDR2 is SMNVEV (reference sequence). Trimming at V came to 5 bases and at J to 0 bases, leaving 4 bases not matched to a gene. The sequences come from PBMCs from blood, collected around 2 years after vaccination. The clonotype was recovered from a man between 50 and 75 years old who received an inactivated influenza vaccine. The J gene is TRBJ2-3, the V gene TRBV27, with 8 positions matching TRBD1. CDR3 nucleotides: TGTGCCAGCAGTCCGGACAGGGCTAGCACAGATACGCAGTATTTT. Amino acids: CASSPDRASTDTQYF.